This T cell receptor (beta chain) was captured in a study of blood T cells in healthy people across ages. Germline lookup yields CDR1 LGHNA and CDR2 YNFKEQ. This CDR3 contains 18 residues. Trimming at V came to 6 bases and at J to 1 base, leaving 14 bases not matched to a gene. The second PCR ran roughly 7 to 12 cycles with a sample-barcoded 5' primer and J-beta primers. TCRdb ran MiXCR on the 5' RACE reads and lists one entry per CDR3 protein. The table includes about 830,000 distinct CDR3 sequences, roughly 64% detected once. The origin of this receptor is a man under 40 in good health. Sequencing was carried out using blood. V is TRBV4-2 and J is TRBJ2-2; 7 bases map to TRBD1. The CDR3 sequence: CASSSINPGQMNTGELFF. CDR3 nucleotides: TGTGCCAGCAGTAGTATCAACCCGGGACAGATGAACACCGGGGAGCTGTTTTTT.